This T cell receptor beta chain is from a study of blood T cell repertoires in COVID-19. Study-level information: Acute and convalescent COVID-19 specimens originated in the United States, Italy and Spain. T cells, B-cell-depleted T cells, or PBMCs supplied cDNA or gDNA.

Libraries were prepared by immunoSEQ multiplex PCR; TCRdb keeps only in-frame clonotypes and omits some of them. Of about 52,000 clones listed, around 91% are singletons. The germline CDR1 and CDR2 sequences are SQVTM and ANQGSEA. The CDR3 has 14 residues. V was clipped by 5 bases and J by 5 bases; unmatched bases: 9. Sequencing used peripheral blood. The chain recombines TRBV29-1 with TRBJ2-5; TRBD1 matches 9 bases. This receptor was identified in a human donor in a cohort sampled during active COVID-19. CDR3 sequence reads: CSVQTRDRVETQYF. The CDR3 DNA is TGCAGCGTTCAAACTCGGGACAGGGTTGAGACCCAGTACTTC.